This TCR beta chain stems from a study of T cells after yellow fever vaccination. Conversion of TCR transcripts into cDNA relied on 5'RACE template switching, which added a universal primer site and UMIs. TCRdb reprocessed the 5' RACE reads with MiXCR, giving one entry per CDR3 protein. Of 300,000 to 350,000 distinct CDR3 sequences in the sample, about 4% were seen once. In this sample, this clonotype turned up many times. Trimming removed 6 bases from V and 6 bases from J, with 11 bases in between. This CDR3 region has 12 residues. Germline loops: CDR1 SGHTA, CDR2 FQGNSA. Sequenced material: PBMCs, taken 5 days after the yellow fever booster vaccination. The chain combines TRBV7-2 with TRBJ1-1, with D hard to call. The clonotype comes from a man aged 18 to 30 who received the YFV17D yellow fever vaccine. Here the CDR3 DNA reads TGTGCCAGCAGGCGCCGCGAGGCTGAAGCTTTCTTT. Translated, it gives CASRRREAEAFF.